The source of this T cell receptor beta chain is a study of blood T cell repertoires in COVID-19. Study-wide context: The United States, Italy and Spain provided the acute and convalescent COVID-19 samples. T cells, B-cell-depleted T cells, or PBMCs provided the cDNA or gDNA that served as material.

Authors' processing steps: Reference gene primers were amplified, and this amplification served to estimate nucleated cell counts. Some clones are missing from TCRdb's copy, which holds only in-frame ones; the method was immunoSEQ multiplex PCR. That table is the source of V, J and clone size, and D and trimming were worked out from the DNA. The data hold approximately 190,000 clones, with 84% observed a single time. The sequencing sample was made of peripheral blood. The clonotype comes from a woman in her 70s with active or convalescent COVID-19.

CDR3 coding DNA: TGTGCCAGCAGCTTAACTAGGTTCGATGGCCGAAATGAGCAGTTCTTC. Encoded protein: CASSLTRFDGRNEQFF. The chain has TRBV7-9 and TRBJ2-1; weak D call: TRBD2 (5 bases). CDR3 length equals 16 residues. CDR1 and CDR2 (germline): SEHNR, FQNEAQ (reference sequence). Trimming removed 2 bases at V and 7 bases at J, with 18 bases between.